This is a list of T cell receptor beta chains from one sample in a study of shared clonotypes between healthy human individuals. Clones were sequenced by immunoSEQ multiplex PCR, and TCRdb holds only the in-frame ones, with some missing. The sample yields under 1,100,000 clones, about 70% seen once. Sequencing used memory CD4+ T cells sorted from blood. Receptors were obtained from a man between 18 and 35 years old in good health. Both conserved end residues are part of each CDR3. The D gene is left open where the match is weak. Size is stated for part of the rows, as once, few or many counts, or as a class when the clone is expanded.

D gene: -; J gene: TRBJ2-7; V gene: TRBV28; clone size: -; CDR3 protein: CASGVVSGEQYF; CDR3 DNA: TGTGCCAGTGGGGTAGTTAGCGGCGAGCAGTACTTC
D gene: TRBD2; J gene: TRBJ2-5; V gene: TRBV7-2; clone size: -; CDR3 protein: CASSLAGSGGATQYF; CDR3 DNA: TGTGCCAGCAGCTTAGCAGGTAGCGGGGGCGCGACCCAGTACTTC
D gene: -; J gene: TRBJ1-3; V gene: TRBV2; clone size: -; CDR3 protein: CASNSGRNTIYF; CDR3 DNA: TGTGCCAGCAACAGCGGCCGAAACACCATATATTTT
D gene: -; J gene: TRBJ2-3; V gene: TRBV27; clone size: once; CDR3 protein: CASSLIRGMGETDTQYF; CDR3 DNA: TGTGCCAGCAGTTTGATACGGGGAATGGGTGAAACAGATACGCAGTATTTT
D gene: -; J gene: TRBJ1-5; V gene: TRBV19; clone size: -; CDR3 protein: CASSTMRGNQPQHF; CDR3 DNA: TGTGCCAGTAGTACTATGAGGGGAAATCAGCCCCAGCATTTT
D gene: -; J gene: TRBJ1-4; V gene: TRBV5-6; clone size: -; CDR3 protein: CASSLEGVRGNEKLFF; CDR3 DNA: TGTGCCAGCAGCTTGGAGGGGGTCAGGGGTAATGAAAAACTGTTTTTT
D gene: -; J gene: TRBJ1-1; V gene: TRBV5-6; clone size: -; CDR3 protein: CASSWRGPGTEAFF; CDR3 DNA: TGTGCCAGCAGCTGGAGAGGGCCCGGGACTGAAGCTTTCTTT
D gene: -; J gene: TRBJ1-1; V gene: TRBV27; clone size: few; CDR3 protein: CASSFRLPTRAEAFF; CDR3 DNA: TGTGCCAGCAGTTTTCGGTTACCAACACGGGCTGAAGCTTTCTTT
D gene: TRBD2; J gene: TRBJ2-7; V gene: TRBV10-1; clone size: -; CDR3 protein: CASTLKTSGRAGEQYF; CDR3 DNA: TGCGCCAGCACCCTGAAAACTAGCGGGAGGGCCGGCGAGCAGTACTTC
D gene: -; J gene: TRBJ2-7; V gene: TRBV11-2; clone size: -; CDR3 protein: CASSLEPGALYEQYF; CDR3 DNA: TGTGCCAGCAGCTTAGAACCAGGTGCCTTATACGAGCAGTACTTC
D gene: -; J gene: TRBJ1-1; V gene: TRBV28; clone size: few; CDR3 protein: CASNQGVRNTEAFF; CDR3 DNA: TGTGCCAGCAATCAAGGGGTTAGGAACACTGAAGCTTTCTTT
D gene: -; J gene: TRBJ1-2; V gene: TRBV6-1; clone size: once; CDR3 protein: CASNRPGAYGYTF; CDR3 DNA: TGTGCCAGCAATCGTCCAGGAGCCTATGGCTACACCTTC
D gene: TRBD1; J gene: TRBJ2-1; V gene: TRBV18; clone size: -; CDR3 protein: CASSPKQGDEQFF; CDR3 DNA: TGTGCCAGCTCACCCAAACAGGGGGATGAGCAGTTCTTC
D gene: TRBD2; J gene: TRBJ2-1; V gene: TRBV25-1; clone size: once; CDR3 protein: CASSETGGSYNEQFF; CDR3 DNA: TGTGCCAGCAGTGAAACGGGAGGCTCCTACAATGAGCAGTTCTTC
D gene: -; J gene: TRBJ1-2; V gene: TRBV5-6; clone size: once; CDR3 protein: CASSLVGDTRGGYTF; CDR3 DNA: TGTGCCAGCAGCTTGGTAGGGGACACAAGGGGTGGCTACACCTTC
D gene: -; J gene: TRBJ2-7; V gene: TRBV18; clone size: -; CDR3 protein: CASSPNGGSYEQYF; CDR3 DNA: TGTGCCAGCTCACCTAATGGAGGATCCTACGAGCAGTACTTC
D gene: TRBD2; J gene: TRBJ2-2; V gene: TRBV10-2; clone size: -; CDR3 protein: CASKTSGTNTGELFF; CDR3 DNA: TGCGCCAGCAAAACTAGCGGGACCAACACCGGGGAGCTGTTTTTT
D gene: -; J gene: TRBJ1-2; V gene: TRBV7-9; clone size: -; CDR3 protein: CASSSRGLGYTF; CDR3 DNA: TGTGCCAGCAGCTCTCGGGGTTTGGGCTACACCTTC
D gene: -; J gene: TRBJ1-5; V gene: TRBV28; clone size: -; CDR3 protein: CASSLGGLNNQPQHF; CDR3 DNA: TGTGCCAGCAGTTTGGGAGGGCTCAACAATCAGCCCCAGCATTTT
D gene: TRBD2; J gene: TRBJ2-3; V gene: TRBV7-2; clone size: -; CDR3 protein: CASSSSLTSGLSTDTQYF; CDR3 DNA: TGTGCCAGCAGCTCCTCCTTGACTAGCGGCCTTAGCACAGATACGCAGTATTTT
D gene: TRBD1; J gene: TRBJ1-4; V gene: TRBV5-1; clone size: -; CDR3 protein: CASSVQGAEREKLFF; CDR3 DNA: TGCGCCAGCAGCGTACAGGGGGCGGAGAGGGAAAAACTGTTTTTT
D gene: -; J gene: TRBJ2-7; V gene: TRBV6-1; clone size: -; CDR3 protein: CASTESSYEQYF; CDR3 DNA: TGTGCCAGCACCGAAAGCTCCTACGAGCAGTACTTC
D gene: -; J gene: TRBJ2-4; V gene: TRBV21-1; clone size: -; CDR3 protein: CASSNPSPRGLRRQGNIQYF; CDR3 DNA: TGTGCCAGCAGCAATCCTTCCCCGAGGGGATTACGCCGCCAAGGAAACATTCAGTACTTC
D gene: TRBD1; J gene: TRBJ2-2; V gene: TRBV19; clone size: -; CDR3 protein: CASSLQGAHAGELFF; CDR3 DNA: TGTGCCAGTAGTCTACAGGGGGCCCACGCCGGGGAGCTGTTTTTT
D gene: -; J gene: TRBJ2-3; V gene: TRBV9; clone size: -; CDR3 protein: CASSVALGGSTDTQYF; CDR3 DNA: TGTGCCAGCAGCGTAGCTCTTGGAGGCAGCACAGATACGCAGTATTTT
D gene: TRBD1; J gene: TRBJ2-5; V gene: TRBV2; clone size: few; CDR3 protein: CASSPLQGVRYF; CDR3 DNA: TGTGCCAGCAGTCCCCTACAGGGGGTTCGGTACTTC
D gene: -; J gene: TRBJ1-6; V gene: TRBV4-3; clone size: -; CDR3 protein: CASSQDMGKRSPLHF; CDR3 DNA: TGCGCCAGCAGCCAAGATATGGGGAAAAGATCACCCCTCCACTTT